This T cell receptor beta chain emerged from a study of blood T cell repertoires in COVID-19. Overall study context: The study drew acute and convalescent COVID-19 samples from the United States, Italy and Spain. The cDNA or gDNA used as material had been derived from T cells, B-cell-depleted T cells, or PBMCs.

V dropped 5 bases and J dropped 5 bases, with 13 bases sitting between them. CDR3 length: 14 amino acids. Germline values: CDR1 SGHAT, CDR2 FQNNGV. Original handling: Amplification of reference gene primers was used by the study to estimate nucleated cell counts. Here immunoSEQ multiplex PCR was the method, and the copy in TCRdb shows in-frame clones only, minus some. The V and J calls and clone size are taken from that table; D and trimming were inferred from the DNA. Among about 200,000 clones, 85% to 90% were seen once, and the ten largest hold around a sixth. Seattle's cohort entered during active infection and was followed longitudinally.

The sequence was collected from a person between 65 and 79 years old with COVID-19, enrolled during active disease. The gene calls are TRBV11-2 and TRBJ1-3; a possible D gene is TRBD1 (5 bases). Sample: peripheral blood. The CDR3 spells CASSPSDKRNTIYF. The DNA of the CDR3 is TGTGCCAGCAGCCCATCGGACAAGAGAAACACCATATATTTT.